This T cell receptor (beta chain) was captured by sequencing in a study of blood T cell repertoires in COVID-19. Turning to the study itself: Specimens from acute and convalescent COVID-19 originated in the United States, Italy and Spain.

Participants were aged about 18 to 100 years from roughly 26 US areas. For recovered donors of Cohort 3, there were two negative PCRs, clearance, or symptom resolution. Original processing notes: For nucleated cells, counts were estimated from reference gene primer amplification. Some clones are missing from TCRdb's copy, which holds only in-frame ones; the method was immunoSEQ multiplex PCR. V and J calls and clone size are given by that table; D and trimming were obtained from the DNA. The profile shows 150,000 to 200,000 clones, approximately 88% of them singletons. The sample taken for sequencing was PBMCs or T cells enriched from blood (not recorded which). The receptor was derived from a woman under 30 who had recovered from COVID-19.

In nucleotides, the CDR3 is TGTGCCAGCAGCCTCTTCGGAGGGACTCGGAATTCACCCCTCCACTTT. Translated, it gives CASSLFGGTRNSPLHF. The rearrangement joins TRBV3-1 (or the pseudogene TRBV3-2) to TRBJ1-6; a weak D match, TRBD1 (5 bases). The germline gives CDR1 LGHDT, CDR2 YNNKEL (reference sequence). V lost 4 bases, J lost 7 bases, and 17 bases lay in between. There are 16 residues in the CDR3.